This TCR beta chain came from a study of identical twins. Study-wide results and limits: Beta out-of-frame sequences showed weaker excess sharing between twins.

This CDR3 spans 14 amino acids. CDR1 MDHEN and CDR2 SYDVKM come from the germline V gene. The V and J ends lost 7 bases and 7 bases, in that order; junction bases with no gene match: 7. A universal primer binding site was introduced by template switching. The final cDNA contained unique molecular identifiers. TCRdb reprocessed the 5' RACE reads via MiXCR and lists one record per CDR3 protein. The sample holds nearly 650,000 distinct CDR3 sequences, about 7.6% seen once. Notes on this clonotype: Antigen: not known.

The same data also went into a second study, on yellow fever vaccine responses in identical twins.

The sequenced sample was PBMCs. The gene calls are TRBV28 and TRBJ2-1; TRBD1 aligns across 10 bases. This clonotype was obtained from a woman between 18 and 29 years old in good health. Written as DNA, the CDR3 is TGTGCCAGCACCACCGGGACAGGGGTAAATGAGCAGTTCTTC. It is translated as CASTTGTGVNEQFF.